This paragraph reports one TCR beta chain. A much larger clonotype is one base distant, so this may be a read error. Other DNA sequences within the sample encode an identical CDR3. In the original analysis: Estimated nucleated cell counts came from reference gene primer amplification. Repertoires were generated with immunoSEQ multiplex PCR, while TCRdb's copy carries only in-frame clones and drops some. The V and J calls and clone size come from that table; D and trimming were worked out from the DNA. The table has about 400,000 clones, 75% to 90% seen once; the top ten hold under 8.5%. Trimming removed 3 bases at V and 1 base at J, with 6 bases between. Germline values: CDR1 SGHTA, CDR2 FQGTGA. CDR3 length: 13 residues. Seattle patients were enrolled during active infection and followed longitudinally. These data belong to a study of blood T cell repertoires in COVID-19. Study overall: Sites in the United States, Italy and Spain provided acute and convalescent COVID-19 samples. The cDNA or gDNA used as material had been derived from T cells, B-cell-depleted T cells, or PBMCs.

This receptor was taken from a woman aged 55-69 years with COVID-19, enrolled during active disease. The V call is TRBV7-3, the J call TRBJ1-1; TRBD1 might be the D (5 bases). Sequencing was carried out using peripheral blood. The CDR3: CASSLTANTEAFF. CDR3 DNA: TGTGCCAGCAGCTTGACAGCGAACACTGAAGCTTTCTTT.